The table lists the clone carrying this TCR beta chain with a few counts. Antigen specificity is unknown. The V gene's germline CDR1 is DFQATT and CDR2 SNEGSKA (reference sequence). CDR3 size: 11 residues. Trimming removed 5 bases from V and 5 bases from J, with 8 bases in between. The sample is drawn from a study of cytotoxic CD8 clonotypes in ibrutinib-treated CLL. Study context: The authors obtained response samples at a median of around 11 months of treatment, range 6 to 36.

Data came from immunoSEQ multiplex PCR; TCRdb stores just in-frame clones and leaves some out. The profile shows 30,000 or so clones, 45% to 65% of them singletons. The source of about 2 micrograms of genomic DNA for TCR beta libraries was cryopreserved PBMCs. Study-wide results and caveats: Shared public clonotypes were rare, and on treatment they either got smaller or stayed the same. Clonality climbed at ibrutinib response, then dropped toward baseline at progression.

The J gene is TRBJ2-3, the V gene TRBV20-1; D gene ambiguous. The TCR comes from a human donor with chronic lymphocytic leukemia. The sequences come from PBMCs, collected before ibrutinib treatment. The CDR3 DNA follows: TGCAGTGCTCCCCTGGTAGATACGCAGTATTTT. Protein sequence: CSAPLVDTQYF.